One sample yielded the 11 T cell receptor beta chains listed below, sequenced in a study of cytomegalovirus exposure and HLA in healthy donors. PCR involved 60 Vbeta and 13 Jbeta primers. Using immunoSEQ multiplex PCR, the repertoire was profiled, and TCRdb retains in-frame clones only, with some absent. Here the sample spans 100,000 to 150,000 clones, 17% being singletons. Sequenced: PBMCs. The receptors stem from a female donor in good health and CMV-seropositive.

The table lists this clone with a few counts. The V gene is TRBV4-3, the J gene TRBJ1-2; D is unclear. Trimming removed 4 bases at V and 1 base at J, with 10 bases between. The CDR3 has 14 amino acids. CDR1 and CDR2 from the germline V gene are LGHNA and YSLEER. CDR3 loop: CASSPPAVNYGYTF. For the CDR3, the DNA is TGCGCCAGCAGCCCCCCCGCAGTTAACTATGGCTACACCTTC.

The gene calls are TRBV4-3 and TRBJ1-2; TRBD1 is a possible D gene (6 bases). Germline V gene lookup returns CDR1 LGHNA and CDR2 YSLEER. With 4 bases removed from V and 3 bases from J, the gap between germline ends came to 15 bases. The CDR3 has 15 residues. The CDR3 protein is CASSPYRGNDYGYTF. The CDR3 region has the DNA TGCGCCAGCAGCCCCTATAGGGGGAACGACTATGGCTACACCTTC.

This clone has only a few counts. This chain joins TRBV9 and TRBJ1-1; no reliable D call. The CDR3 is 19 amino acids. Trimming took 3 bases from V and 0 from J, leaving 24 bases between them. The germline gives CDR1 SGDLS, CDR2 YYNGEE. The CDR3 coding sequence is TGTGCCAGCAGCGCCCCATTGGGCGTAAAGCCTACGATGAACACTGAAGCTTTCTTT. This encodes CASSAPLGVKPTMNTEAFF.

The sample holds a few counts of this clone. The chain links TRBV30 to TRBJ2-1; 9 bases fit TRBD1. The CDR3 contains 13 residues. Germline CDR1 and CDR2: GTSNPN and SVGIG (reference sequence). Trimming cost V 3 bases and J 6 bases; bases outside gene matches: 3. CDR3 sequence: CAWSRQGGNEQFF. CDR3 sequence (DNA): TGTGCCTGGAGCAGACAGGGGGGCAATGAGCAGTTCTTC.

The J gene is TRBJ1-4, the V gene TRBV29-1, with TRBD1 identical over 7 bases. V lost 5 bases and J lost 2; bases outside the gene matches: 5. Per germline, CDR1 SQVTM and CDR2 ANQGSEA. The CDR3 has 14 residues. The CDR3 protein is CSVQKTGTNEKLFF. The CDR3, as DNA: TGCAGCGTTCAAAAGACAGGGACTAATGAAAAACTGTTTTTT.

The rearrangement links TRBV5-1 to TRBJ1-6, with 7 bases fitting TRBD1. V trimming: 2 bases; J trimming: 7 bases; junction bases outside the gene matches: 3. In germline, CDR1 is SGHRS, CDR2 YFSETQ. The CDR3 sequence is 14 residues long. The CDR3 region is CASSLGTANSPLHF. CDR3 DNA: TGCGCCAGCAGCTTAGGGACAGCGAATTCACCCCTCCACTTT.

The CDR3 is CASSDGTGGRTGELFF. The CDR3, as DNA: TGTGCCAGCAGCGATGGGACAGGGGGAAGAACCGGGGAGCTGTTTTTT. The rearrangement uses TRBV7-9 and TRBJ2-2; 11 positions match TRBD1. Trimming cost V 5 bases and J 5 bases; bases outside gene matches: 7. Germline lookup yields CDR1 SEHNR and CDR2 FQNEAQ (reference sequence). This CDR3 has 16 residues.

The chain couples TRBV2 to TRBJ1-1, with 9 bases fitting TRBD1. Trimming cost V 5 bases and J 0 bases; bases outside gene matches: 1. CDR1 SNHLY and CDR2 FYNNEI come from the germline V gene. The CDR3 has 14 residues. CDR3 sequence reads: CASSRQGVNTEAFF. In DNA, the CDR3 is TGTGCCAGCAGTCGACAGGGGGTGAACACTGAAGCTTTCTTT.

This chain connects TRBV29-1 to TRBJ2-5; a possible D gene is TRBD1 (6 bases). V dropped 6 bases and J dropped 4 bases, with 18 bases sitting between them. Per the germline V gene, CDR1 is SQVTM and CDR2 is ANQGSEA. This CDR3 comprises 14 residues. CDR3 loop: CSVVRWQGTETQYF. The CDR3 DNA reads TGCAGCGTGGTGAGGTGGCAGGGGACAGAGACCCAGTACTTC.

The chain recombines TRBV18 with TRBJ1-5; 7 positions agree with TRBD1. CDR3 length: 15 residues. Germline V gives CDR1 KGHSH, CDR2 LQKENI. The ends lost 3 bases at V and 5 bases at J; junction bases unmatched: 7. The CDR3 DNA reads as TGTGCCAGCTCACCCCAGGGGGTACAGGATCAGCCCCAGCATTTT. It yields the protein CASSPQGVQDQPQHF.

Only a few counts were recorded for this clone. Other nucleotide sequences from this sample produce the same CDR3. V is TRBV6-5 and J is TRBJ1-1; D ambiguous. The CDR3 runs to 13 residues. CDR1 and CDR2 from the germline V gene are MNHEY and SVGAGI. V lost 2 bases and J lost 4, with 8 bases in between. The CDR3 spells CASSYREFTEAFF. The CDR3, as DNA: TGTGCCAGCAGTTACCGGGAATTCACTGAAGCTTTCTTT.